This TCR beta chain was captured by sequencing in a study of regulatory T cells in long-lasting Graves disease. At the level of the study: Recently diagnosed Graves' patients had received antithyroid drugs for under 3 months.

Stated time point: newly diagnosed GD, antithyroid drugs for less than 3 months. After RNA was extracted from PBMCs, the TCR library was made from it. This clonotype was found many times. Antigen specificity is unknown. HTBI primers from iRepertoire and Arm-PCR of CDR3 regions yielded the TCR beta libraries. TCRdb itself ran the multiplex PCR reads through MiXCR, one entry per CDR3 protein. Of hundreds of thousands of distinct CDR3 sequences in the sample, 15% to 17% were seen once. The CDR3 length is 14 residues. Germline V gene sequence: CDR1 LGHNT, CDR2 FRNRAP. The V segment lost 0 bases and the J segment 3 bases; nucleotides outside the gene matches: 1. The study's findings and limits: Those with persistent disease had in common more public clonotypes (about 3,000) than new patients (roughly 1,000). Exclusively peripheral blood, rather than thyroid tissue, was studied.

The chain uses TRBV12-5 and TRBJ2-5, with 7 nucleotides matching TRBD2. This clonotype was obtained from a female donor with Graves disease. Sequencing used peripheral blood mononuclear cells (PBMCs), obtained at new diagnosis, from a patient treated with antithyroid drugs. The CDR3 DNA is TGTGCTAGTGGTTTGGTCGCGGGAGAAGAGACCCAGTACTTC. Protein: CASGLVAGEETQYF.